The clone carrying this T cell receptor beta chain showed up just a few times. No antigen is known for it. This entry is derived from a study of OX40 agonist ivuxolimab in advanced cancers. Study details: Allowance was made for prior anti-PD-1, anti-PD-L1 or anti-CTLA-4 therapy, and approximately 40% had some.

The CDR3 is made up of 15 amino acids. The germline CDR1 and CDR2 sequences are SGHRS and YFSETQ. The trim removed 4 bases at V and 1 base at J, leaving 8 bases unmatched. Generated by immunoSEQ multiplex PCR, the TCRdb table keeps only in-frame clones and is missing some. This sample yields 77,000 or so clones, of which 81% are seen a single time; less than 5.5% belongs to the top ten. General observations from the study: Low levels of normalized T-cell clonal expansion also appeared in some nonresponders.

V and J are TRBV5-1 and TRBJ2-7; the match to TRBD1 covers 7 bases. This specimen was CD4+ or CD8+ T cells sorted from blood, taken in a trial of the OX40 agonist ivuxolimab. This sequence originates from an adult with an advanced solid tumor such as melanoma, head and neck, liver or kidney cancer. DNA of the CDR3: TGCGCCAGCAGCCATGGGACAGAAAGTTCCTACGAGCAGTACTTC. This sequence encodes CASSHGTESSYEQYF.